This TCR beta chain stems from a study of T cells in Graves' hyperthyroidism and ophthalmopathy. This clonotype was counted at least ten times. Its antigen is not known. Study-wide points: Ophthalmopathy, as predicted by the model, came a median around 6.7 months after the prediction. Blood held most thyroid clonotypes expanded above 0.001 frequency.

Used for diagnoses were clinical symptoms, serum thyroxine and TRAb, thyroid ultrasound and orbital computed tomography. The trim removed 4 bases at V and 4 bases at J, leaving 14 bases unmatched. This CDR3 contains 18 residues. Germline assignment: CDR1 MGHRA and CDR2 YSYEKL. Template material for amplifying TCR beta CDR3 regions consisted of RNA transcripts. HTBI primers were employed in a first-round RT-PCR of the TCR CDR3. TCRdb reprocessed the multiplex PCR reads with MiXCR, giving one entry per CDR3 protein. The table includes a few hundred thousand distinct CDR3 sequences, about 43% detected once.

What was sequenced was peripheral blood or thyroid tissue (not recorded which). The chain employs TRBV4-1 and TRBJ1-4, with TRBD1 matching 8 bases. The clonotype was recovered from an adult woman with Graves' disease, either hyperthyroidism or ophthalmopathy (not recorded which). CDR3 loop: CASSLPLYRTGINEKLFF. The CDR3 DNA sequence: TGCGCCAGCAGCCTTCCTTTATACCGGACAGGGATTAATGAAAAACTGTTTTTT.